This T cell receptor beta chain originates from a study of T cell repertoires in cytomegalovirus infection. Study in general: It was the public TCR beta signatures that indicated both CMV infection and matching HLA type.

As for this clonotype: What it binds is unknown.

TCRdb independently ran MiXCR on the reads; one entry per CDR3 protein. Of about 250,000 distinct CDR3 sequences listed, about 18% are singletons. Study-wide results and limits: The ex vivo response was dominated by HLA-C-restricted CMV-specific TCR beta clonotypes. CMV carriers having the relevant HLA were flagged by cumulative public TCR beta family frequency.

Sequencing was performed on CD8+ T cells from PBMCs. The clonotype was recovered from a human donor in good health (CMV status not recorded). Some clones in this sample may be carry-over from other donors' samples.

CDR3 nucleotide sequence: TGCAGCGTTTTTTCGCTAAAGGGGGACTACGAGCAGTACTTC. As protein: CSVFSLKGDYEQYF. The gene calls are TRBV29-1 and TRBJ2-7, with D tentatively TRBD1 (6 bases). CDR3 size: 14 residues. Trimming removed 5 bases at V and 3 bases at J, with 17 bases between. Looked up from germline, CDR1 is SQVTM and CDR2 is ANQGSEA.